Each of the 12 T cell receptor beta chains below was sequenced from the same sample in a study of cytomegalovirus exposure and HLA in healthy donors (dated by TCRdb to the late 2010s). Library preparation was by the immunoSEQ multiplex PCR assay. A mixture of 60 forward primers for TCR Vbeta segments and 13 reverse primers for TCR Jbeta segments was used in the multiplex PCR. TCRdb mirrors the immuneACCESS table, restricted to in-frame sequences. Some clones are absent from its copies; in checked studies, under half trace to an unresolved V gene, and the reason for the others is unknown. The sample data list 150,000 or so clones, and roughly 85% of these were observed just once. Of the sample, about 0.66% is held by the ten largest clones. The sequenced sample was PBMCs. The receptors shown here come from a male donor in good health and CMV-seronegative.

This chain uses TRBV5-1 with TRBJ2-7; 7 bases match TRBD1. The trim removed 4 bases at V and 2 bases at J, leaving 6 bases unmatched. CDR1 is SGHRS, CDR2 YFSETQ, per germline. This CDR3 has 14 residues. The CDR3 DNA sequence: TGCGCCAGCAGCGTGGGGACAGAGACCTACGAGCAGTACTTC. Protein product: CASSVGTETYEQYF.

The rearrangement uses TRBV30 and TRBJ1-1; 9 bases map to TRBD1. Germline lookup yields CDR1 GTSNPN and CDR2 SVGIG (reference sequence). This CDR3 has 14 amino acids. V trimming: 7 bases; J trimming: 4 bases; junction bases outside the gene matches: 10. CDR3 protein: CAFSTLTGGTEAFF. CDR3 nucleotide sequence: TGTGCCTTCTCAACTCTGACAGGGGGCACTGAAGCTTTCTTT.

This chain connects TRBV5-6 to TRBJ1-1, with a possible D match to TRBD1 (6 bases). Between the trimmed V and J ends, which lost 9 bases and 3 bases, there was a span of 15 bases. The germline V gene encodes CDR1 SGHDT and CDR2 YYEEEE. The CDR3 is 13 amino acids. The CDR3 sequence is CATYREGYTEAFF. CDR3 nucleotide sequence: TGTGCCACATACAGGGAAGGGTACACTGAAGCTTTCTTT.

V usage is TRBV5-3 and J usage is TRBJ2-2; 11 bases fit TRBD1. TRBV5-3 is assigned to the ORF class and has an uncertain function. This CDR3 is 16 amino acids long. J was trimmed by 5 bases and V by 3 bases; bases with no gene match: 6. This CDR3 reads CARSSGDRGTTGELFF. The CDR3 DNA sequence: TGTGCCAGAAGCTCCGGGGACAGGGGGACGACCGGGGAGCTGTTTTTT.

This chain connects TRBV30 to TRBJ1-1, with TRBD1 matching over 9 bases. There are 17 residues in the CDR3. The V and J ends lost 3 bases and 3 bases, in that order; junction bases with no gene match: 14. CDR1 is GTSNPN and CDR2 is SVGIG in the germline V gene (reference sequence). CDR3 protein: CAWSAPGTGRGDTEAFF. DNA of the CDR3: TGTGCCTGGAGCGCGCCCGGGACAGGGAGGGGGGACACTGAAGCTTTCTTT.

The rearrangement links TRBV25-1 to TRBJ2-3, with 8 bases aligning to TRBD2. Germline CDR1 reads MGHDK; CDR2 reads SYGVNS. The CDR3 extends over 17 amino acids. The junction had 12 bases not matched to a gene; V was cut back by 3 bases and J by 4 bases. The CDR3 nucleotides are TGTGCCAGCAGTGATGCGACCGGGACTAGAGGCGCAGATACGCAGTATTTT. Its translation is CASSDATGTRGADTQYF.

This clone was seen more than once but under ten times. The chain carries TRBV4-3 and TRBJ1-1; no definite D call. The ends were cut back, 5 bases at V and 1 base at J, with 8 bases in the middle. CDR3 size: 13 residues. Germline-derived CDR1 and CDR2 are LGHNA and YSLEER. CDR3: CASSYSRNTEAFF. The CDR3 DNA is TGCGCCAGCAGCTACTCCCGGAACACTGAAGCTTTCTTT.

The chain is built from TRBV4-1 and TRBJ2-7; D gene ambiguous. The CDR3 covers 17 residues. Looked up from germline, CDR1 is MGHRA and CDR2 is YSYEKL. V was pared by 0 bases and J by 0 bases, with 15 bases between. CDR3 protein: CASSQEVGKHSSYEQYF. CDR3 sequence (DNA): TGCGCCAGCAGCCAAGAGGTTGGCAAGCACAGCTCCTACGAGCAGTACTTC.

The J gene is TRBJ1-5, the V gene TRBV7-9; TRBD1 matches at 7 bases. V shed 5 bases, J shed 6 bases, and the junction held 7 bases outside the gene matches. Germline-derived CDR1 and CDR2 are SEHNR and FQNEAQ (reference sequence). The length of the CDR3 is 14 residues. In DNA, the CDR3 is TGTGCCAGCAGCATCAGGGGGGAGGCTCAGCCCCAGCATTTT. Its translation: CASSIRGEAQPQHF.

V gene TRBV4-2 combines with J gene TRBJ2-2; D remains unclear. V was clipped by 5 bases and J by 6 bases, with 10 bases between them. The germline V gene encodes CDR1 LGHNA and CDR2 YNFKEQ. The CDR3 has 13 amino acids. CDR3 residues: CASSSTLAGELFF. In DNA, the CDR3 is TGTGCCAGCAGCTCTACGTTAGCCGGGGAGCTGTTTTTT.

This rearrangement joins TRBV11-3 to TRBJ2-1, with 9 bases lining up with TRBD1. CDR3 length equals 17 residues. Germline CDR1 SGHNT, CDR2 YENEEA. The trim removed 4 bases at V and 0 bases at J, leaving 7 bases unmatched. Here the CDR3 reads CASSSGTGRRSYNEQFF. CDR3 coding DNA: TGTGCCAGCAGCTCCGGGACAGGGCGCCGCTCCTACAATGAGCAGTTCTTC.

The rearrangement links TRBV9 to TRBJ1-4; D is unresolved. The germline V and J ends were trimmed by 0 bases and 3 bases, with 9 bases remaining between them. Germline lookup yields CDR1 SGDLS and CDR2 YYNGEE. The CDR3 is 15 residues long. CDR3 sequence: CASSVGQRSNEKLFF. The CDR3 DNA reads TGTGCCAGCAGCGTAGGCCAACGGTCTAATGAAAAACTGTTTTTT.